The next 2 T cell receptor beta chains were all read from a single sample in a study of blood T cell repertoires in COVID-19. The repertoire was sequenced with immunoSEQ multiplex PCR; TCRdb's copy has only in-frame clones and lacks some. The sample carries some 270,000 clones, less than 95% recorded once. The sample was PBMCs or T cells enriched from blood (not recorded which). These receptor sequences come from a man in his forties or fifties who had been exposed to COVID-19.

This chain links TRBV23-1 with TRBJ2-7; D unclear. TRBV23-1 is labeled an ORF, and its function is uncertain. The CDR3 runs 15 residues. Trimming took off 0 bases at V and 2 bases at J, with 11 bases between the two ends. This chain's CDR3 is CASSQSLADTYEQYF. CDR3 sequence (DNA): TGCGCCAGCAGTCAATCGCTGGCGGATACCTACGAGCAGTACTTC.

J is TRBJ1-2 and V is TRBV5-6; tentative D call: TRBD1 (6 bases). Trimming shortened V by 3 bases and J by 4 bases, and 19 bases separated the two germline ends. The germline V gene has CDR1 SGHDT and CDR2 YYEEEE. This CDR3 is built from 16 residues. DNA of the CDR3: TGTGCCAGCAGCTCCAACAGGGATGGGGTTGTCTATGGCTACACCTTC. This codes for CASSSNRDGVVYGYTF.